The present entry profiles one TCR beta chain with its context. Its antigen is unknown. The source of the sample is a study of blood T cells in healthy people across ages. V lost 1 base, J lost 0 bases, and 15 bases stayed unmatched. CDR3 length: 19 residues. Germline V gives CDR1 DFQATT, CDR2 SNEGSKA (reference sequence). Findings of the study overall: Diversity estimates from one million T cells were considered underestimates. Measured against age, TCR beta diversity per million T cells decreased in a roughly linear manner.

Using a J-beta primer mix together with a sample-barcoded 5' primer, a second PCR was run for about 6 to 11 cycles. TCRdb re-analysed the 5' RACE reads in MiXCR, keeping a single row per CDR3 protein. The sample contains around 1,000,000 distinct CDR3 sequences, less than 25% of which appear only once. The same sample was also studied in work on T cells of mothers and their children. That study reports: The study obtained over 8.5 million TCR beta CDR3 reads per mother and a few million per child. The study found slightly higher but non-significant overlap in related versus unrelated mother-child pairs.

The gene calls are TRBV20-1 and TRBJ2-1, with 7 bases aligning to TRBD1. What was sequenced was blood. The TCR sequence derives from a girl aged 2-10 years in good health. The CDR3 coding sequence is TGCAGTGCTAGAGTTCATAGACAGGGCCCATCGAGCTCCTACAATGAGCAGTTCTTC. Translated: CSARVHRQGPSSSYNEQFF.